Listed below are T cell receptor beta chains from one sample, sequenced in a study of shared clonotypes between healthy human individuals. Profiled with immunoSEQ multiplex PCR; TCRdb holds only in-frame clones, not every one. The data hold 2,500,000 or so clones, with around 90% observed a single time. Sequencing input: naive CD4+ T cells sorted from blood. These receptors were collected from a man between 18 and 35 years old in good health. The CDR3 runs from the conserved cysteine through the conserved F or W.

v_call | cdr3_aa
TRBV6-1 | CASRVQLSEQYF
TRBV9 | CASSLHRNRGPNEKLFF
TRBV19 | CASSIGRGQGPNTEAFF
TRBV6-4 | CASSSTGGLAEAFF
TRBV28 | CASSLRRAEQPQHF
TRBV11-2 | CASSSSGTRNYNEQFF
TRBV9 | CASSLDSSGEQYF
TRBV20-1 | CSASLSGYTF
TRBV7-9 | CASSQGPYNEQFF
TRBV20-1 | CSARGDYGYTF
TRBV7-9 | CASSLAGQGAAGYTF
TRBV6-4 | CASSPNRGSNYGYTF
TRBV2 | CASHREAWSYEQYF
TRBV6-6 | CASSYGHGSYEQYF
TRBV9 | CASSVLVENTEAFF
TRBV19 | CASSPRESNEQFF
TRBV6-9 | CASSYSTFRGGRPGTDTQYF